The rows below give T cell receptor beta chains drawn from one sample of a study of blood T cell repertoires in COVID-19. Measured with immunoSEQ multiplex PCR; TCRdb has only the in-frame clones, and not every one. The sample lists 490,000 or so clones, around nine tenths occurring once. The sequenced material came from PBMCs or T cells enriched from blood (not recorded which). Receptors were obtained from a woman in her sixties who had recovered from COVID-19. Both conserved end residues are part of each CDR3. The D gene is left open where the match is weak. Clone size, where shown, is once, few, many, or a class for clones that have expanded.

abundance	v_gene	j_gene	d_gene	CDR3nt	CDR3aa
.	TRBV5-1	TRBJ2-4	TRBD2	TGCGCCAGCAGCACCGTTGGGGCTAGCGGGACTTTCATTCAGTACTTC	CASSTVGASGTFIQYF
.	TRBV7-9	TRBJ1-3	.	TGTGCCAGCAGCTTCAGTACAGGGTCTGGAAACACCATATATTTT	CASSFSTGSGNTIYF
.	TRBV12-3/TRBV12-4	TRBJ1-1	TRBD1	TGTGCCAGCAGGGGACAGGGAGGGACTGAAGCTTTCTTT	CASRGQGGTEAFF
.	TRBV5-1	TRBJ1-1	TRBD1	TGCGCCAGCAGCCTGACAGGGGATCGGAACACTGAAGCTTTCTTT	CASSLTGDRNTEAFF
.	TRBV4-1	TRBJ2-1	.	TGCGCCAGCAGCCAAGATAGAGGGACATTCTCCTCCTACAATGAGCAGTTCTTC	CASSQDRGTFSSYNEQFF
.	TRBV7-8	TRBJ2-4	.	TGTGCCAGCAGCTTATATAGGGCCCCGGACAACTCCAAAAACATTCAGTACTTC	CASSLYRAPDNSKNIQYF
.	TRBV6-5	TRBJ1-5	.	TGTGCCAGCAGTTCCCTATATAGCAATCAGCCCCAGCATTTT	CASSSLYSNQPQHF
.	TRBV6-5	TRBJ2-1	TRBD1	TGTGCCAGCAGAGCGTGGGACAGGGGGCAGGGTGAGCAGTTCTTC	CASRAWDRGQGEQFF
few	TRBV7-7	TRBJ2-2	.	TGTGCCAGCAGCCGGGAAGGGCGAGGCACCGGGGAGCTGTTTTTT	CASSREGRGTGELFF
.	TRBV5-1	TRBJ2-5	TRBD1	TGCGCCAGCAGCGCAACGAACAGGGGCCAGGAGACCCAGTACTTC	CASSATNRGQETQYF
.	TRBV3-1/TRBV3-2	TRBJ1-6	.	TGTGCCAGCAGCCAGGGCCGATCCTATAATTCACCCCTCCACTTT	CASSQGRSYNSPLHF
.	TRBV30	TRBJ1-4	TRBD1	TGTGCCTGGAGTGTACAGGGGGCTGAAAAACTGTTTTTT	CAWSVQGAEKLFF
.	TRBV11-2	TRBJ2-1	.	TGTGCCAGCAGCCCCCTCGGGTTCGGGTACAATGAGCAGTTCTTC	CASSPLGFGYNEQFF
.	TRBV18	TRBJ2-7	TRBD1	TGTGCCAGCTCACGAACCGGGACAGGGATCTCCTACGAGCAGTACTTC	CASSRTGTGISYEQYF
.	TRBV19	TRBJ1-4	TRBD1	TGTGCCAGTAGTATAGGACTTGGACAGGGTCAAAAACTGTTTTTT	CASSIGLGQGQKLFF
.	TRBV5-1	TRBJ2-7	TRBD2	TGCGCCAGCAGCTTGGTTCCGGGACTAGCGGGGATCAGATCCTACGAGCAGTACTTC	CASSLVPGLAGIRSYEQYF
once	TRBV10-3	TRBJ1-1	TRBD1	TGTGCCATCAGTGCCCCACAGGGGACCGGGGCTGAAGCTTTCTTT	CAISAPQGTGAEAFF
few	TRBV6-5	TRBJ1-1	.	TGTGCCAGCAGTTACTCGCACTTGTCTGAAGCTTTCTTT	CASSYSHLSEAFF
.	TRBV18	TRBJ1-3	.	TGTGCCAGCTCACCACCGATTGCCGGGGCCATATATTTT	CASSPPIAGAIYF
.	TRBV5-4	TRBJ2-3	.	TGTGCCAGCAGCGACAAAGGGGCATCTGGCACAGATACGCAGTATTTT	CASSDKGASGTDTQYF
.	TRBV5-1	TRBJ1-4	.	TGCGCCAGCAGCTTGGCCGCCGGGTCTCGTGAAAAACTGTTTTTT	CASSLAAGSREKLFF
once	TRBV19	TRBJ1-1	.	TGTGCCAGTAGTCTCCTGGGGGGTGACACTGAAGCTTTCTTT	CASSLLGGDTEAFF
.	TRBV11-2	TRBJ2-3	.	TGTGCCAGCAGAGCTCCGGGGCGGGGGCCCACAGATACGCAGTATTTT	CASRAPGRGPTDTQYF
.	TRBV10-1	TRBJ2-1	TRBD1	TGCGCCAGCAGTGCACTAGGACAGGGAGGTTTATATGAGCAGTTCTTC	CASSALGQGGLYEQFF
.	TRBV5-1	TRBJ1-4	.	TGCGCCAGCAGCTTGGGTCCAGGGGCGAATGAAAAACTGTTTTTT	CASSLGPGANEKLFF
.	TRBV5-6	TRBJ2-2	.	TGTGCCAGCAGCTCTCTAGACGGCCTCAACACCGGGGAGCTGTTTTTT	CASSSLDGLNTGELFF
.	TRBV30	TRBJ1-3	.	TGTGCCTGGAGTGTACACAGCTCTGGAAACACCATATATTTT	CAWSVHSSGNTIYF
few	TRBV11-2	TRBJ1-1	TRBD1	TGTGCCAGCAGCTTAGATCGGGACAGACCGAACACTGAAGCTTTCTTT	CASSLDRDRPNTEAFF
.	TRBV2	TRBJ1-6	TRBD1	TGTGCCAGCAAACGATACACAGGGGGCTTGGATTCACCCCTCCACTTT	CASKRYTGGLDSPLHF
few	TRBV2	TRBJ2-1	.	TGTGCCAGCAGTGACAGGGGCACCTACAATGAGCAGTTCTTC	CASSDRGTYNEQFF
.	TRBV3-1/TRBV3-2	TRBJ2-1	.	TGTGCCAGCAGCCAATCAGGGATCGGGCAGTTCTTC	CASSQSGIGQFF
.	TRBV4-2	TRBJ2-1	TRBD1	TGTGCCAGCAGCCAAGATCGTGGGACAGGAGTTTACAATGAGCAGTTCTTC	CASSQDRGTGVYNEQFF
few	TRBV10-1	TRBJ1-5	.	TGCGCCAGCAGTGCACACAGGGCGGTACAGCCCCAGCATTTT	CASSAHRAVQPQHF
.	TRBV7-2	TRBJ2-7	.	TGTGCCAGCAGCCCTTTACTGGGCCCAGTGTTTTACGAGCAGTACTTC	CASSPLLGPVFYEQYF
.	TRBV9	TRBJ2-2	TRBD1	TGTGCCAGCAGCGTAGATTCAGGGGGCTACACCGGGGAGCTGTTTTTT	CASSVDSGGYTGELFF
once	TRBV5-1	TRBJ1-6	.	TGCGCCAGCAGCTTGTCAGGGGTAAAGTCTAATTCACCCCTCCACTTT	CASSLSGVKSNSPLHF
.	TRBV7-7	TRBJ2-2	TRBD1	TGTGCTAGCAGCTTAGCAGGGGGCGCCGGCACCGGGGAGCTGTTTTTT	CASSLAGGAGTGELFF
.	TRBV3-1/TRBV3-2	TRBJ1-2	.	TGTGCCAGCAGCCAATCCCCGGGGGTAGGGTATGGCTACACCTTC	CASSQSPGVGYGYTF
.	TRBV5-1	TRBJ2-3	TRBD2	TGCGCCAGCAGCTTCCCGGGGGGAGGGCCAGATACGCAGTATTTT	CASSFPGGGPDTQYF
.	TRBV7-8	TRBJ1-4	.	TGTGCCAGCAGCTTAGGAGAGGTGGCAGGGCTTAGGTTGCTGTTTTTT	CASSLGEVAGLRLLFF